The TCR beta chain under discussion was sequenced for a study of Graves' ophthalmopathy and Graves' hyperthyroidism. Study context: The blood sample was drawn at first diagnosis and before any treatment.

Every ophthalmopathy donor presented moderate-to-severe activity, CAS ≥3, NOSPECS ≥4 and duration under 3 months. Germline V gives CDR1 ENHRY, CDR2 SYGVKD. This CDR3 region has 14 residues. This clonotype was seen more than once but under ten times. The junction does not match germline at one end; this may be a read error. Amplification targeted the TCR beta CDR3 regions, with RNA transcripts as the source material. Second-round multiplex PCR came after a first-round RT-PCR that employed HTBI primers. TCRdb re-called the multiplex PCR reads through MiXCR, storing one row per CDR3 protein. The sample comprises 600,000 to 700,000 distinct CDR3 sequences, just over 40% of which are singletons, and more than 3% rests with the top ten.

The TCR originated in an adult man with Graves' ophthalmopathy. The chain combines TRBV10-3 with TRBJ2-2; no reliable D call. Sample: peripheral blood. CDR3 in amino acids: CASSWATSSGELFF. CDR3 nucleotide sequence: TGTGCCAGCAGTTGGGCCACGAGTTCGGGGGAGCTGTTTTTT.